This T cell receptor (beta chain) was recovered during a study of T cell repertoires in cytomegalovirus infection. The germline CDR1 and CDR2 sequences are MNHNY and SVGAGI (reference sequence). This CDR3 is built from 16 residues. V lost 6 bases, J lost 3 bases, and 12 bases stayed unmatched. The sample holds a few counts of this clonotype. What it binds is not known. Findings and limits, study-wide: The ex vivo response showed dominance by HLA-C-restricted CMV-specific TCR beta clonotypes.

TCRdb reprocessed the reads with MiXCR, giving one entry per CDR3 protein. The sample has about 340,000 distinct CDR3 sequences, under 35% seen once. This clonotype originated in a human donor in good health (CMV status not recorded). Some clones in this sample may be carry-over from other donors' samples. The chain links TRBV6-6 to TRBJ1-1, with 8 nucleotides matching TRBD1. Sequencing used cultured PBMCs, obtained from culture after CMV antigen stimulation. The CDR3 loop is CASSIRGRSWDTEAFF. Written as DNA, the CDR3 is TGTGCCAGCAGCATCAGGGGGCGAAGTTGGGACACTGAAGCTTTCTTT.